These T cell receptor beta chains were read from a single sample in a study of blood T cells in healthy people across ages. TCRdb re-called the 5' RACE reads through MiXCR, storing one row per CDR3 protein. In the table there are 380,000 or so distinct CDR3 sequences, roughly half of which are singletons. Sequencing input: blood. All receptors come from a man aged 60-69 years in good health. The CDR3 runs from the conserved cysteine through the conserved F or W. A D gene is named only where the DNA matches it firmly. Clone size appears in some rows only: once, few, many, or a class for an expanded clone.

many TRBJ2-1 TRBV2 TRBD2 TGTGCCAGCCTTTGGCCTAGCGGGGGCAATGAGCAGTTCTTC CASLWPSGGNEQFF
few TRBJ2-5 TRBV7-2 TRBD2 TGTGCCAGCAGCCCCAGGGCTAGCGGGATGGAGACCCAGTACTTC CASSPRASGMETQYF
- TRBJ2-7 TRBV9 TRBD1 TGTGCCAGCAGCGTAAATTCTGGCAGGGGGTTCGATTATGAGCAGTACTTC CASSVNSGRGFDYEQYF
- TRBJ1-2 TRBV3-1 TRBD1 TGTGCCAGCAGCCAAGGGGTCCAGGGGGCTTATGGCTACACCTTC CASSQGVQGAYGYTF
- TRBJ2-1 TRBV7-9 TRBD2 TGTGCCAGCAACAAAGCGGGGAGGAATGAGCAGTTCTTC CASNKAGRNEQFF
- TRBJ1-2 TRBV20-1 - TGCAGTGCTTCTAGACATGGGGTGGGTGGCTACACCTTC CSASRHGVGGYTF
- TRBJ1-5 TRBV4-2 - TGTGCCAGCAGCCAGGGAGGCAGGGTCGGCAATCAGCCCCAGCATTTT CASSQGGRVGNQPQHF
- TRBJ2-7 TRBV24-1 - TGTGCCACCAGTGTCCAAAATCCATGGGAGCAGTACTTC CATSVQNPWEQYF
- TRBJ2-5 TRBV6-2/TRBV6-3 TRBD2 TGTGCCAGCCAGCGGGGAACACAAGAGACCCAGTACTTC CASQRGTQETQYF
- TRBJ1-2 TRBV5-6 - TGTGCCAGCAGCTCCAGAAGGGCAGGGGACCGAGCTAACCATGGCTACACCTTC CASSSRRAGDRANHGYTF
- TRBJ2-1 TRBV7-2 - TGTGCCAGCAGCTTATGGGGATTGAGCTCCTACAATGAGCAGTTCTTC CASSLWGLSSYNEQFF
few TRBJ2-3 TRBV7-2 - TGTGCCAGCAGCCTGAATGGCTTTGGCACAGATACGCAGTATTTT CASSLNGFGTDTQYF
once TRBJ1-2 TRBV20-1 TRBD1 TGCAGTGCTACCGTATCCGGGACAGGGGGTTTAGGCTATGGCTACACCTTC CSATVSGTGGLGYGYTF
- TRBJ2-3 TRBV9 TRBD2 TGTGCCAGCAGCGTATTTGGACTTGAGCGGGGTGGAGTTGGTACGCAGTATTTT CASSVFGLERGGVGTQYF
few TRBJ2-5 TRBV6-2/TRBV6-3 TRBD2 TGTGCCAGCGGGACTAGCGGGGAGCCCCAGGAGACCCAGTACTTC CASGTSGEPQETQYF
- TRBJ1-2 TRBV27 TRBD1 TGTGCCAGCAGTTTTCAGGCAGGGGGATCCTATGGCTACACCTTC CASSFQAGGSYGYTF
- TRBJ1-1 TRBV12-3/TRBV12-4 - TGTGCCAGCAGCCGGGGCGGGGGAGAGGTTGAAGCTTTCTTT CASSRGGGEVEAFF
- TRBJ2-5 TRBV5-8 TRBD2 TGTGCCAGCAGCTCCGGGACTAGCGGGTCGGAGACCCAGTACTTC CASSSGTSGSETQYF
few TRBJ2-1 TRBV20-1 - TGCAGTGGTTCGGACTCTAGCTCCTACAATGAGCAGTTCTTC CSGSDSSSYNEQFF
- TRBJ2-4 TRBV4-2 - TGTGCCAGCAGCCAAGGCATTGACATAGCCGAAAACATTCAGTACTTC CASSQGIDIAENIQYF
- TRBJ1-2 TRBV11-1 TRBD1 TGTGCCAGCAACCGACAGGGGAGTGATGGCTACACCTTC CASNRQGSDGYTF
- TRBJ2-1 TRBV12-3/TRBV12-4 - TGTGCCAGCACCCGGGCTCAGTATCTATACAATGAGCAGTTCTTC CASTRAQYLYNEQFF
few TRBJ2-3 TRBV7-9 TRBD2 TGTGCCAGCAGCCGGGAGGGCAGCCCCACAGATACGCAGTATTTT CASSREGSPTDTQYF
- TRBJ2-7 TRBV9 TRBD2 TGTGCCAGCAGCGTAGGGCGGGGGTTCTTGGATGAGCAGTACTTC CASSVGRGFLDEQYF
- TRBJ2-1 TRBV20-1 - TGCAGTGCCAGACTCAGCAATGAGCAGTTCTTC CSARLSNEQFF